This TCR beta chain comes out of a study of blood T cell repertoires in COVID-19 (dated by TCRdb to 2020 to 2021). Turning to the overall study: Samples covering the acute and convalescent phases of COVID-19 were provided by collaborators in the United States, Italy and Spain. The prospective study material was composed of cDNA or gDNA derived from T cells, B-cell-depleted T cells, or PBMCs. The dataset comprised deeply sampled blood TCRbeta repertoires from subjects exposed to, actively infected with, or recovered from COVID-19. The repertoires were released in a freely available public database intended as a resource for research on the immune response to SARS-CoV-2. The samples were drawn from the first 160 participants of the ongoing ImmuneRACE study and from 950 to 1,500 subjects provided by 6 global collaborators. Sample metadata almost always included a de-identified subject ID, COVID-19 status, age in years and sex. Where HLA class I and class II types were available, the types were taken from metadata supplied by the sample provider, not from assay-based typing. What the work shows at the level of the full study, not this receptor alone: The quantity of clinical and demographic metadata differed by source and by participant and was supplied without curation.

From the cysteine through the phenylalanine, the CDR3 covers 17 amino acids. Just the 51-base CDR3 DNA is kept, in frame starting at base 1. CDR1 and CDR2 were assigned from the germline V gene (reference sequence) as LGHDT and YNNKEL. V gives up 4 bases and J gives up 0 bases, and the segment between their germline ends measures 16 bases. Concerning this clone itself: Its target antigen remains unknown. No much larger clone exists at a distance of one base, and base qualities are not known.

Whole blood was collected in K2EDTA tubes by collaborating institutions according to the institutions' own protocols. For TCRbeta analysis, collaborators shipped samples as frozen whole blood, isolated PBMCs, or DNA extracted from either of those sample types. The immunoSEQ Assay, a bias-controlled multiplex PCR, was used to amplify TCRbeta CDR3 regions from genomic DNA. On the study's bioinformatics: The number of nucleated cells in each sample was estimated by amplification of reference gene primers within the assay. To quantify the absolute abundance of each unique TCRbeta CDR3 rearrangement, sequence reads were collapsed and filtered. For each sample, productive Simpson clonality was calculated as the square root of Simpson's diversity index across productive rearrangements. Here the immuneACCESS table is served through TCRdb, limited to in-frame sequences with V and J called. Missing clones are a known gap in these copies; in checked studies unresolved V genes cover under half, and the rest lacks a known reason. V and J calls and clone size are given by that table; D and trimming were obtained from the DNA. The sample records approximately 50,000 clones, more than 75% of which are singletons. In total, the top ten clones hold about 26% of the sample.

Sequencing was performed on peripheral blood. The chain joins TRBV3-1 (or the pseudogene TRBV3-2) to TRBJ1-5, and the D gene may be TRBD1, 5 bases matching. This clonotype was sampled from a woman over 75 with acute or convalescent COVID-19. This receptor carries the CDR3 CASSLSGAGLSNQPQHF. The nucleotide sequence is TGTGCCAGCAGCCTAAGTGGCGCAGGGCTTAGCAATCAGCCCCAGCATTTT.